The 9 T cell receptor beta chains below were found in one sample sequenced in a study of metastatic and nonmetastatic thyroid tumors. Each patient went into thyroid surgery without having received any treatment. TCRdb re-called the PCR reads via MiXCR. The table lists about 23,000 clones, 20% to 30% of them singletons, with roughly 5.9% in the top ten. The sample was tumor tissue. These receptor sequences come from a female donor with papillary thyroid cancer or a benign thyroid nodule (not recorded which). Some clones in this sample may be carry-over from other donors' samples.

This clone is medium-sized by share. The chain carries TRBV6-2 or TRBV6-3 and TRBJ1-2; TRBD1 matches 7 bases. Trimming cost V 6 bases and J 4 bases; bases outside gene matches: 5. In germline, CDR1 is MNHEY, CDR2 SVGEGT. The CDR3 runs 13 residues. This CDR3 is CASSLQGIYGYTF. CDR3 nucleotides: TGTGCCAGCAGCTTACAGGGGATCTATGGCTACACCTTC.

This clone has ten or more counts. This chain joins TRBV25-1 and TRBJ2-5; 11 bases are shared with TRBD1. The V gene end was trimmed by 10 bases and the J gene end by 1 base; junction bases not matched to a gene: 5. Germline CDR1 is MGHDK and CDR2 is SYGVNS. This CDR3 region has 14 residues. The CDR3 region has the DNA TGTGCCACCGGGGACAGGGGGACCCAAGAGACCCAGTACTTC. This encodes CATGDRGTQETQYF.

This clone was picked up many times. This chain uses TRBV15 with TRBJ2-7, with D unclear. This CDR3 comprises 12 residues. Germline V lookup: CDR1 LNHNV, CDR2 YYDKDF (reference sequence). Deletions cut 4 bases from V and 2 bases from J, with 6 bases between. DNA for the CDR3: TGTGCCACCAGCATGTCCGCCTACGAGCAGTACTTC. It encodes CATSMSAYEQYF.

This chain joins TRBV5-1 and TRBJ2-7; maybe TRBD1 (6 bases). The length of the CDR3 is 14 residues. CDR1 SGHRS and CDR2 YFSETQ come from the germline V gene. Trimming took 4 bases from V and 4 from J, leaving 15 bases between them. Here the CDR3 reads CASSPTGTTYEQYF. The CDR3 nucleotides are TGCGCCAGCAGCCCGACCGGGACAACTTACGAGCAGTACTTC.

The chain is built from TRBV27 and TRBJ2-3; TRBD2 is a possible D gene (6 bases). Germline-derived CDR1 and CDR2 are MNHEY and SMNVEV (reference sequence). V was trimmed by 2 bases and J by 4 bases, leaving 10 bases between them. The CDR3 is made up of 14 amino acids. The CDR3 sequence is CASSLMRGADTQYF. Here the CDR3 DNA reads TGTGCCAGCAGTTTAATGCGGGGAGCAGATACGCAGTATTTT.

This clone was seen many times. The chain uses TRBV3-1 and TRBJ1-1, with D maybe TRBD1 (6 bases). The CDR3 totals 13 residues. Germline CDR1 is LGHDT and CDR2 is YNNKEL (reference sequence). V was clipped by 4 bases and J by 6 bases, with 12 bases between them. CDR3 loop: CASSPDRLSEAFF. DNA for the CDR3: TGTGCCAGCAGCCCCGACAGGCTTTCTGAAGCTTTCTTT.

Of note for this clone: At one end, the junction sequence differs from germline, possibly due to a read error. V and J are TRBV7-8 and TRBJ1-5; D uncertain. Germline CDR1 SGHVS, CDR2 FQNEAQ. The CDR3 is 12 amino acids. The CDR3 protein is CASRRVNQPQNF. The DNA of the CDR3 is TGTGCCAGCAGACGTGTCAATCAGCCCCAGAATTTT.

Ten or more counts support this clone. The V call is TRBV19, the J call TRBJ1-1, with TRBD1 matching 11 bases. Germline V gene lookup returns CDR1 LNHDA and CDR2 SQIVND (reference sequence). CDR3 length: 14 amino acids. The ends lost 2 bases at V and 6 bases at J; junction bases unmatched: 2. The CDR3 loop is CASSIPGQGAEAFF. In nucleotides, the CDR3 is TGTGCCAGTAGTATACCGGGACAGGGGGCTGAAGCTTTCTTT.

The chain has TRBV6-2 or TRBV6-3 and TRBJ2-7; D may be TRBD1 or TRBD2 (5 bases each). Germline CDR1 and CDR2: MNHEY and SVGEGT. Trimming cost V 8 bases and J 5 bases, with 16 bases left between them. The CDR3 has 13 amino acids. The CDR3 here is CASGQSGSHEQYF. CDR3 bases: TGTGCCAGCGGCCAATCAGGGAGCCACGAGCAGTACTTC.